These 22 T cell receptor beta chains came from one sample sequenced in a study of cytomegalovirus exposure and HLA in healthy donors. Primers for the PCR totalled 60 Vbeta and 13 Jbeta. Assay: immunoSEQ multiplex PCR; the TCRdb copy retains only in-frame clones and omits some. The sample carries 150,000 to 200,000 clones, almost 85% recorded once. Sequencing input: PBMCs. These receptor sequences come from a boy younger than 18 in good health and CMV-seronegative.

The J gene is TRBJ1-2, the V gene TRBV5-4; 11 bases line up with TRBD1. CDR1 and CDR2 (germline): SGHNT, YYREEE (reference sequence). Trimming removed 2 bases from V and 6 bases from J; junction bases left unmatched: 9. The CDR3 spans 16 residues. This CDR3 is CASSFGQGAFADGYTF. The DNA for the CDR3 is TGTGCCAGCAGCTTTGGACAGGGGGCTTTCGCGGATGGCTACACCTTC.

This chain uses TRBV5-4 with TRBJ2-1; 7 bases agree with TRBD1. V lost 4 bases and J lost 4; bases outside the gene matches: 5. CDR1 is SGHNT and CDR2 is YYREEE in the germline V gene (reference sequence). This CDR3 has 14 amino acids. The CDR3 loop is CASSQTRGYNEQFF. The CDR3 DNA reads TGTGCCAGCAGCCAAACCAGGGGGTACAATGAGCAGTTCTTC.

The V and J genes are TRBV28 and TRBJ1-5, with no clear D. CDR1 and CDR2 (germline): MDHEN, SYDVKM. With 2 bases removed from V and 4 bases from J, the gap between germline ends came to 12 bases. The CDR3 consists of 15 residues. DNA for the CDR3: TGTGCCAGCAGTTTAGATTCGTCCGGGAATCAGCCCCAGCATTTT. Translating gives CASSLDSSGNQPQHF.

Here the CDR3 reads CASRQDSYEQYF. The DNA of the CDR3 is TGTGCCAGCAGACAGGATTCCTACGAGCAGTACTTC. The chain links TRBV2 to TRBJ2-7, with D possibly matching TRBD1 (5 bases). The CDR3 is 12 amino acids. The V end was cut by 6 bases, the J end by 1 base, with 7 bases between. Germline CDR1 reads SNHLY; CDR2 reads FYNNEI.

Concerning this clone: At one end, the junction sequence differs from germline, possibly due to a read error. The chain recombines TRBV5-1 with TRBJ1-4, with TRBD1 as a possible D gene (6 bases). The CDR3 length is 14 residues. The germline V gene encodes CDR1 SGHRS and CDR2 YFSETQ. CDR3: CASSWGLGGEKLSF. In DNA, the CDR3 is TGCGCCAGCAGCTGGGGGCTCGGCGGTGAAAAACTGTCTTTT.

The chain has TRBV18 and TRBJ1-1; D possibly corresponds to TRBD1 (5 bases). The CDR3 spans 14 residues. Germline CDR1 and CDR2: KGHSH and LQKENI. V shed 3 bases and J shed 1 base, with 9 bases lying between them. CDR3 loop: CASSPDSSNTEAFF. CDR3 in DNA: TGTGCCAGCTCACCCGACAGTTCGAACACTGAAGCTTTCTTT.

The chain uses TRBV28 and TRBJ1-2, with 8 bases aligning to TRBD1. Trimming cost V 3 bases and J 8 bases; bases outside gene matches: 8. The germline V gene encodes CDR1 MDHEN and CDR2 SYDVKM. The CDR3 totals 14 residues. The CDR3 sequence is CASSFRPTGVGYTF. CDR3 nucleotide sequence: TGTGCCAGCAGTTTCCGCCCGACAGGGGTAGGCTACACCTTC.

This clone was seen more than once but under ten times. The chain uses TRBV5-1 and TRBJ2-3; possibly TRBD2 for D (6 bases). The germline CDR1 and CDR2 sequences are SGHRS and YFSETQ. The V end lost 5 bases, the J end lost 3 bases, and 7 bases lay between the germline ends. CDR3 size: 12 residues. DNA of the CDR3: TGCGCCAGCAGGGGGGGAACAGATACGCAGTATTTT. It codes for CASRGGTDTQYF. Looking up the rest from reference TRBV5-1 and TRBJ2-3 gives the full variable domain: KAGVTQTPRYLIKTRGQQVTLSCSPISGHRSVSWYQQTPGQGLQFLFEYFSETQRNKGNFPGRFSGRQFSNSRSEMNVSTLELGDSALYLCASRGGTDTQYFGPGTRLTVL.

The gene calls are TRBV5-4 and TRBJ2-3, with 10 bases fitting TRBD1. CDR1 SGHNT and CDR2 YYREEE come from the germline V gene (reference sequence). Losses at the gene ends were 5 bases for V and 4 bases for J; bases not matched to a gene: 10. The CDR3 totals 16 residues. Here the CDR3 reads CASRPYGTGDPDTQYF. CDR3 sequence (DNA): TGTGCCAGCAGACCGTATGGGACAGGGGATCCAGATACGCAGTATTTT.

J is TRBJ2-1 and V is TRBV15, with D possibly being TRBD2 (5 bases). Germline CDR1 and CDR2: LNHNV and YYDKDF (reference sequence). This CDR3 spans 18 amino acids. The germline V and J ends were trimmed by 1 base and 4 bases, with 20 bases remaining between them. The CDR3 nucleotides read TGTGCCACCAGCAGAGCATCGGGGAACCCTGAGAAATACAATGAGCAGTTCTTC. Its protein is CATSRASGNPEKYNEQFF.

This chain connects TRBV19 to TRBJ2-2; TRBD2 agrees at 11 bases. The germline V gene encodes CDR1 LNHDA and CDR2 SQIVND (reference sequence). After removal of 3 bases from V and 4 bases from J, the junction contained 7 bases not matched to a gene. This CDR3 has 17 residues. DNA for the CDR3: TGTGCCAGTAGTATCGGGGGACTAGCGGAACTCACCGGGGAGCTGTTTTTT. This gives the protein CASSIGGLAELTGELFF. Full variable domain (rest looked up from reference TRBV19 and TRBJ2-2): DGGITQSPKYLFRKEGQNVTLSCEQNLNHDAMYWYRQDPGQGLRLIYYSQIVNDFQKGDIAEGYSVSREKKESFPLTVTSAQKNPTAFYLCASSIGGLAELTGELFFGEGSRLTVL.

CDR3 amino acids: CSAARGSEAFF. DNA of the CDR3: TGCAGTGCCGCGCGAGGTTCTGAAGCTTTCTTT. V gene TRBV20-1 combines with J gene TRBJ1-1; D not certain. Trimming took off 6 bases at V and 6 bases at J, with 11 bases between the two ends. The CDR3 spans 11 residues. CDR1 and CDR2 from the germline V gene are DFQATT and SNEGSKA (reference sequence).

Only one count was recorded for this clone. The rearrangement uses TRBV29-1 and TRBJ1-1, with D hard to call. The CDR3 is made up of 12 amino acids. The germline CDR1 and CDR2 sequences are SQVTM and ANQGSEA. The germline V and J ends were trimmed by 6 bases and 2 bases, with 10 bases remaining between them. CDR3 sequence: CSVPAVNTEAFF. The CDR3 DNA is TGCAGCGTACCCGCAGTAAACACTGAAGCTTTCTTT. The full variable domain, in which reference TRBV29-1 and TRBJ1-1 provide the parts outside the CDR3, is SAVISQKPSRDICQRGTSLTIQCQVDSQVTMMFWYRQQPGQSLTLIATANQGSEATYESGFVIDKFPISRPNLTFSTLTVSNMSPEDSSIYLCSVPAVNTEAFFGQGTRLTVV.

J is TRBJ2-1 and V is TRBV7-9; no clear D. There are 14 residues in the CDR3. The V end lost 1 base, the J end lost 8 bases, and 12 bases lay between the germline ends. From germline, CDR1 is SEHNR and CDR2 FQNEAQ (reference sequence). This CDR3 is CASSLVRHRYEQFF. The CDR3 coding sequence is TGTGCCAGCAGCTTAGTGCGACATAGGTATGAGCAGTTCTTC.

V gene TRBV5-1 combines with J gene TRBJ1-2, with D possibly being TRBD1 (6 bases). Germline V gene sequence: CDR1 SGHRS, CDR2 YFSETQ. The CDR3 is made up of 15 amino acids. The V gene lost 4 bases and the J gene lost 1 base, with 14 bases spanning the gap. The DNA of the CDR3 is TGCGCCAGCAGCCCGGACACAGGGTTTAACTATGGCTACACCTTC. Its protein product is CASSPDTGFNYGYTF.

V is TRBV4-1 and J is TRBJ2-2, with TRBD1 as a possible D gene (6 bases). This CDR3 is built from 15 residues. V was clipped by 4 bases and J by 5 bases, with 14 bases between them. Per the germline V gene, CDR1 is MGHRA and CDR2 is YSYEKL. This chain's CDR3 is CASSLLDRSTGELFF. As DNA, the CDR3 is TGCGCCAGCAGCCTGTTGGACAGAAGTACCGGGGAGCTGTTTTTT.

V is TRBV6-1 and J is TRBJ1-5; D gene uncertain. Germline V gives CDR1 MNHNS, CDR2 SASEGT. The CDR3 totals 16 residues. The V end was cut by 4 bases, the J end by 2 bases, with 15 bases between. The CDR3 DNA follows: TGTGCCAGCAGTGTTCTTGGAGGGCAGGGCAATCAGCCCCAGCATTTT. It is translated as CASSVLGGQGNQPQHF.

In its sample, this clone was seen once. The chain uses TRBV13 and TRBJ2-1; TRBD2 aligns across 11 bases. The CDR3 covers 20 residues. With V trimmed by 3 bases and J by 0 bases, 13 bases remained unmatched. Germline CDR1 and CDR2: PRHDT and FYEKMQ (reference sequence). CDR3 nucleotide sequence: TGTGCCAGCAGCTTCGGTGTGGGACTAGCGGCGCCGAGCTCCTACAATGAGCAGTTCTTC. Protein product: CASSFGVGLAAPSSYNEQFF.

The chain couples TRBV27 to TRBJ2-1; possibly TRBD2 for D (5 bases). The germline CDR1 and CDR2 sequences are MNHEY and SMNVEV (reference sequence). V shed 3 bases and J shed 0 bases, with 6 bases lying between them. The CDR3 totals 14 residues. The CDR3 region has the DNA TGTGCCAGCAGTTTTGGGAGCTCCTACAATGAGCAGTTCTTC. This codes for CASSFGSSYNEQFF.

This chain uses TRBV6-1 with TRBJ1-2; 7 bases are shared with TRBD1. The CDR3 extends over 14 amino acids. The trim removed 4 bases at V and 2 bases at J, leaving 4 bases unmatched. Germline V lookup: CDR1 MNHNS, CDR2 SASEGT. The CDR3 loop reads CASSGQGQNYGYTF. The DNA of the CDR3 is TGTGCCAGCAGTGGTCAGGGACAGAACTATGGCTACACCTTC.

V usage is TRBV29-1 and J usage is TRBJ2-3; TRBD2 aligns across 11 bases. CDR1 and CDR2 (germline): SQVTM, ANQGSEA. Trimming took 8 bases from V and 9 from J; bases not matched to a gene: 10. CDR3 length: 13 amino acids. This CDR3 is CSPGASGRRTQYF. The CDR3 nucleotides are TGCAGCCCTGGGGCTAGCGGGAGGAGGACGCAGTATTTT.

This clone has more than one count but fewer than ten. The J gene is TRBJ2-3, the V gene TRBV11-3; maybe TRBD2 (5 bases). The CDR3 loop spans 16 amino acids. CDR1 and CDR2 (germline): SGHNT, YENEEA. Trimming took 1 base from V and 4 from J, leaving 15 bases between them. The CDR3, as DNA: TGTGCCAGCAGCTTAGGAGGGAGAGGCGAGTCAGATACGCAGTATTTT. Residues: CASSLGGRGESDTQYF. The full variable domain, its missing parts supplied by reference TRBV11-3 and TRBJ2-3, is EAGVVQSPRYKIIEKKQPVAFWCNPISGHNTLYWYLQNLGQGPELLIRYENEEAVDDSQLPKDRFSAERLKGVDSTLKIQPAELGDSAVYLCASSLGGRGESDTQYFGPGTRLTVL.